This entry concerns a single T cell receptor (beta chain). The target antigen is unknown. Unique molecular identifiers were present in the TCR beta cDNA libraries. TCRdb independently ran MiXCR on the PCR reads; one entry per CDR3 protein. The sample yields about 400,000 distinct CDR3 sequences, less than 35% seen once. These data are taken from a study of post-analysis software for immune sequencing data. About the research overall: Clinical courses comprised relapsing-remitting, secondary progressive and progressive-relapsing multiple sclerosis. Study-wide results and caveats: Samples from a shared batch, those prepared together, strongly co-clustered by F measure. There was significantly lower normalized Chao1 diversity in multiple sclerosis patients than in controls. When patients were compared with controls, about five TRBV segments were more frequent, TRBV5-6, TRBV5-1 and TRBV20-1 among them.

The germline V gene has CDR1 MNHNY and CDR2 SVGAGI (reference sequence). The CDR3 sequence is 14 residues long. V dropped 0 bases and J dropped 2 bases, with 7 bases sitting between them. The J gene is TRBJ1-2, the V gene TRBV6-6, with D possibly matching TRBD1 (5 bases). The receptor comes from a girl aged 10 to 17 with multiple sclerosis. Sequenced: blood. CDR3: CASSYSTVNYGYTF. DNA of the CDR3: TGTGCCAGCAGTTACTCGACAGTGAACTATGGCTACACCTTC.